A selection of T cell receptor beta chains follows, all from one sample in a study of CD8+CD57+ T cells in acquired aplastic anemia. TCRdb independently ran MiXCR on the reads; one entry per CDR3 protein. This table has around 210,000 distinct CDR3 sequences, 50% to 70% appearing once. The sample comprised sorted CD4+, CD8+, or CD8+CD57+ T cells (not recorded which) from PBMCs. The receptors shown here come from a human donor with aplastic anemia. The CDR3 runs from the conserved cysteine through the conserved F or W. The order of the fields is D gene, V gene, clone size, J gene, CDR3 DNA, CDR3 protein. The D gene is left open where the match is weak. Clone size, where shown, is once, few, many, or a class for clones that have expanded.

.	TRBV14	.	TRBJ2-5	TGTGCCAGCAGCCAAGAGGCTGAACAAGAGACCCAGTACTTC	CASSQEAEQETQYF
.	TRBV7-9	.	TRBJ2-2	TGCGACAGCAGCCAGAGTACACCCGGGGAGCTGTTTTTT	CDSSQSTPGELFF
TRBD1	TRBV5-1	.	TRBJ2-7	TGTGCCAGCAGCCGGGGACAGGGAGCAGCCTACGAGCAGTACTTC	CASSRGQGAAYEQYF
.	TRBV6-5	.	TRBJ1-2	TGTGCCAGCAGTTACGCGCAGGGCGGTAACTATGGCTACACCTTC	CASSYAQGGNYGYTF
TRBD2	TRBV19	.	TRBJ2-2	TGTGCCAGTAGGGGGAGACTAGCCTTCGGGGAGCTGTTTTTT	CASRGRLAFGELFF
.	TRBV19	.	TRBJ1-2	TGTGCCAGTAGTATCCAGGGAGGTCGATATGGCTACACCTTC	CASSIQGGRYGYTF
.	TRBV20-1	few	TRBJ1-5	TGCAGTGCCACGCTTTTGGGGGCGAGTAATCAGCCCCAGCATTTT	CSATLLGASNQPQHF
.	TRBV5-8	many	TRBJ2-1	TGTGCCAGCAGTACTGCCCGGGACCTGAGCTCCTACAATGAGCAGTTCTTC	CASSTARDLSSYNEQFF
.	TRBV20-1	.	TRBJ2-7	TGCAGTGCTAGAGATCGGGGCTACTCCTACGAGCAGTACTTC	CSARDRGYSYEQYF
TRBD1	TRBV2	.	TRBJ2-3	TGTGCCAGCGATATCTCTCAAACAGGGGGCGGCACAGATACGCAGTATTTT	CASDISQTGGGTDTQYF
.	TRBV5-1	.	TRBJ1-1	TGCGCCAGCAGCTTGGAGCTTGGGGGGCGGACAATGTTTGAAGCTTTCTTT	CASSLELGGRTMFEAFF
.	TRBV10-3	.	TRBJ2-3	TGTGCCATCTCTTGGGACAAAGCAAGCGCAGATACGCAGTATTTT	CAISWDKASADTQYF
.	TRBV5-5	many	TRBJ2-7	TGTGCCAGCAGCTTGGGGCCCGTAGGTGGGGAGCAGTACTTC	CASSLGPVGGEQYF
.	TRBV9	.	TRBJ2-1	TGTGCCAGCAGCGTAGGCCTAGATGAGCAGTTCTTC	CASSVGLDEQFF
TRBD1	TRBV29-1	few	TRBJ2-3	TGCAGCGGATCGACAGGGCCCACAGATACGCAGTATTTT	CSGSTGPTDTQYF
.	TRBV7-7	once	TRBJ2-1	TGTGCTAGCAGCTTAGGGTCGGCTAGCCTGGTCCTGGGGCAGTTCTTC	CASSLGSASLVLGQFF
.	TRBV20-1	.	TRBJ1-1	TGCAGCCCGCTGAACGCGCAGAACACTGAAGCTTTCTTT	CSPLNAQNTEAFF
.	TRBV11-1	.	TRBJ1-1	TGTGCCAGCAGCTTATTGGTAGGCGGGACTGAAGCTTTCTTT	CASSLLVGGTEAFF
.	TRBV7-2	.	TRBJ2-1	TGTGCCAGCAGATATTCCTCCTACAATGAGCAGTTCTTC	CASRYSSYNEQFF
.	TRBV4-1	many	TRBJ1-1	TGCGCCAGCAGCCAAGATAACAGCGGTTTCCCGAAAGCTTTCTTT	CASSQDNSGFPKAFF
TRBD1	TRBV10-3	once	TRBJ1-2	TGTGCCATCAGTGGGACAGGGGGCAGTCCCTATGGCTACACCTTC	CAISGTGGSPYGYTF
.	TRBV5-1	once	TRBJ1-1	TGCGCCAGCAGCTCGGGGGGGGACGGTGAAGCTTTCTTT	CASSSGGDGEAFF
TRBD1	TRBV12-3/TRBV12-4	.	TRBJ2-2	TGTGCCAGCAGTTTCCTCATAGCCGGGACAGGGGGGAACACCGGGGAGCTGTTTTTT	CASSFLIAGTGGNTGELFF
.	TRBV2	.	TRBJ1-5	TGTGCCAGCAGTTCGGATCGCGGCTCCAGCCAGCCCCAGCATTTT	CASSSDRGSSQPQHF
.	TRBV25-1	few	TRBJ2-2	TGTGCTAGCAGTGACCCGGGACCCCACGGGGAGCTGTTTTTT	CASSDPGPHGELFF